This T cell receptor beta chain came from a study of control samples from healthy donors and cancer patients. There are 12 residues in the CDR3. The ends were cut back, 2 bases at V and 3 bases at J, with 5 bases in the middle. Germline loops: CDR1 MDHEN, CDR2 SYDVKM. Some clones are missing from TCRdb's copy, which holds only in-frame ones; the method was immunoSEQ multiplex PCR. The sample contains some 130,000 clones, 75% to 90% of which appear only once. The chain has TRBV28 and TRBJ2-7; no definite D call. This TCR was sampled from a woman aged 30 to 39 in good health. Sequenced sample: blood. CDR3 nucleotides: TGTGCCAGCAGTTTAGGGCTCTACGAGCAGTACTTC. The encoded protein is CASSLGLYEQYF.